The 31 T cell receptor beta chains below come from one sample, sequenced in a study of T-cell memory formation after mild COVID-19. TCRdb recomputed calls from the 5' RACE reads with MiXCR, one row per CDR3 protein. The sample has roughly 150,000 distinct CDR3 sequences, over 10% seen once. Sequenced: PBMCs or a T cell subset sorted from them (not recorded which). The receptors shown here come from a young man who had mild COVID-19 (a few samples of this study predate the infection). Cell type and time point are not known.

The chain has TRBV9 and TRBJ1-1; D remains ambiguous. Germline V lookup: CDR1 SGDLS, CDR2 YYNGEE. This CDR3 contains 12 residues. With 3 bases removed from V and 4 bases from J, the gap between germline ends came to 7 bases. CDR3 loop: CASSEALTEAFF. The CDR3 DNA sequence: TGTGCCAGCAGCGAGGCCCTCACTGAAGCTTTCTTT.

This clonotype has ten or more counts. The V and J genes are TRBV4-3 and TRBJ2-7; D unresolved. CDR1 is LGHNA, CDR2 YSLEER, per germline. Trimming removed 1 base at V and 10 bases at J, with 14 bases between. The CDR3 consists of 13 residues. This CDR3 reads CASSQGAAASQYF. The CDR3, as DNA: TGCGCCAGCAGCCAAGGGGCGGCCGCCAGCCAGTACTTC.

This clonotype was observed at least ten times. The V and J genes are TRBV5-5 and TRBJ2-7, with TRBD2 matching over 7 bases. The V gene's germline CDR1 is SGHKS and CDR2 YYEKEE (reference sequence). The CDR3 sequence is 16 residues long. Trimming at V came to 4 bases and at J to 5 bases, leaving 15 bases not matched to a gene. The CDR3 DNA reads TGTGCCAGCAGCCCGACCGGGGAGGGACGTGTTCACGAGCAGTACGTC. Its translation: CASSPTGEGRVHEQYV.

This clonotype appeared a few times. The chain is built from TRBV12-3 or TRBV12-4 and TRBJ1-2; TRBD1 might be the D (5 bases). The CDR3 covers 14 residues. The V gene lost 5 bases and the J gene lost 3 bases, with 13 bases spanning the gap. CDR3 sequence (DNA): TGTGCCAGCAGTCTCGGGGGGATGGACTATGGCTACACCTTC. Protein sequence: CASSLGGMDYGYTF.

This chain joins TRBV29-1 and TRBJ1-2; D is perhaps TRBD1 (6 bases). Between the trimmed V and J ends, which lost 8 bases and 8 bases, there was a span of 15 bases. Germline CDR1 and CDR2: SQVTM and ANQGSEA. The CDR3 runs to 11 residues. The CDR3 is CSHGGAEGYTF. The CDR3 DNA follows: TGCAGCCACGGGGGCGCGGAGGGCTACACCTTC. The entire variable domain, with the rest obtained from reference TRBV29-1 and TRBJ1-2, is as follows: SAVISQKPSRDICQRGTSLTIQCQVDSQVTMMFWYRQQPGQSLTLIATANQGSEATYESGFVIDKFPISRPNLTFSTLTVSNMSPEDSSIYLCSHGGAEGYTFGSGTRLTVV.

The chain links TRBV29-1 to TRBJ2-1; 13 bases agree with TRBD2. The germline V gene encodes CDR1 SQVTM and CDR2 ANQGSEA. With 6 bases clipped from V and 5 bases from J, the junction kept 7 bases outside the gene matches. CDR3 length equals 15 residues. The CDR3 here is CSVARLAGGDNEQFF. CDR3 in DNA: TGCAGCGTGGCGAGACTAGCGGGGGGAGACAATGAGCAGTTCTTC.

The genes are TRBV24-1 and TRBJ2-5; 7 bases align to TRBD1. The CDR3 length is 14 residues. Germline CDR1 and CDR2: KGHDR and SFDVKD. V was pared by 3 bases and J by 4 bases, with 4 bases of the junction left unmatched. As DNA, the CDR3 is TGTGCCACCAGTGATATATCAGGGGGAGAGACCCAGTACTTC. It specifies CATSDISGGETQYF.

The chain carries TRBV7-9 and TRBJ1-3; D call uncertain. V lost 3 bases and J 0 bases, leaving 12 bases between the germline ends. In germline, CDR1 is SEHNR, CDR2 FQNEAQ (reference sequence). The CDR3 sequence is 16 residues long. CDR3 region: CASSFFLEFSGNTIYF. For the CDR3, the DNA is TGTGCCAGCAGCTTTTTTCTGGAATTCTCTGGAAACACCATATATTTT.

The J gene is TRBJ2-3, the V gene TRBV29-1; D possibly uses TRBD1 or TRBD2 (5 bases each). The CDR3 has 13 amino acids. Trimming cost V 3 bases and J 6 bases, with 13 bases left between them. The germline gives CDR1 SQVTM, CDR2 ANQGSEA. The CDR3: CSVEPTWGDTQYF. DNA for the CDR3: TGCAGCGTTGAGCCGACCTGGGGGGATACGCAGTATTTT.

The chain recombines TRBV7-6 with TRBJ1-6; maybe TRBD1 (6 bases). V lost 5 bases and J lost 4, with 9 bases in between. Germline CDR1 is SGHVS and CDR2 is FNYEAQ. CDR3 length: 14 amino acids. Here the CDR3 reads CASSTQGYNSPLHF. CDR3 nucleotide sequence: TGTGCCAGCAGCACCCAGGGGTATAATTCACCCCTCCACTTT.

This clonotype was seen only a few times. The chain recombines TRBV12-3 or TRBV12-4 with TRBJ1-2; D uncertain. This CDR3 is 13 amino acids long. The V end was cut by 4 bases, the J end by 10 bases, with 16 bases between. In nucleotides, the CDR3 is TGTGCCAGCAGTTCGTTTCTGGCGTCCGACTACACCTTC. Residues: CASSSFLASDYTF.

The J gene is TRBJ1-2, the V gene TRBV12-3 or TRBV12-4; maybe TRBD1 (5 bases). There are 16 residues in the CDR3. V was cut by 2 bases and J by 7 bases, with 20 bases left in between. CDR3 bases: TGTGCCAGCAGTTTATGGGGGGAGGGTCAACTGGTTGGCTACACCTTC. This translates into CASSLWGEGQLVGYTF.

This clonotype has a handful of counts. This rearrangement joins TRBV5-1 to TRBJ2-7; 7 bases match TRBD2. V trimming: 5 bases; J trimming: 6 bases; junction bases outside the gene matches: 11. CDR1 SGHRS and CDR2 YFSETQ come from the germline V gene. The CDR3 length is 14 residues. The CDR3 DNA is TGCGCCAGCAGGCCTCGGGGGGATCCAGGCGAGCAGTACTTC. It is translated as CASRPRGDPGEQYF.

The rearrangement links TRBV7-8 to TRBJ2-4, with D possibly matching TRBD1 (5 bases). Germline CDR1 reads SGHVS; CDR2 reads FQNEAQ. With 5 bases removed from V and 0 bases from J, the gap between germline ends came to 17 bases. The CDR3 is made up of 17 amino acids. CDR3 residues: CASSEDKLQLAKNIQYF. CDR3 bases: TGTGCCAGCAGCGAGGACAAATTACAACTAGCCAAAAACATTCAGTACTTC.

V gene TRBV7-2 combines with J gene TRBJ1-4; the match to TRBD1 covers 7 bases. Germline trimming cut 5 bases from V and 8 bases from J; bases unmatched to any gene: 11. The germline V gene encodes CDR1 SGHTA and CDR2 FQGNSA. The CDR3 is 15 amino acids. The CDR3 here is CASSGGSGGKEKLFF. CDR3 nucleotide sequence: TGTGCCAGCAGCGGGGGATCAGGGGGGAAAGAAAAACTGTTTTTT.

This sequence joins TRBV2 and TRBJ2-5; D not certain. The CDR3 contains 10 residues. Trimming cost V 7 bases and J 7 bases, with 7 bases left between them. Looked up from germline, CDR1 is SNHLY and CDR2 is FYNNEI. The CDR3: CASMVGTQYF. The CDR3 nucleotides read TGTGCCAGCATGGTGGGGACCCAGTACTTC.

The rearrangement links TRBV28 to TRBJ1-2, with 9 nucleotides matching TRBD1. The germline V gene encodes CDR1 MDHEN and CDR2 SYDVKM. This CDR3 has 14 amino acids. V shed 6 bases, J shed 7 bases, and the junction held 9 bases outside the gene matches. CDR3 bases: TGTGCCAGCAGAATTCCGGGACAGGGATTTGGCTACACCTTC. Its translation is CASRIPGQGFGYTF.

This rearrangement joins TRBV5-1 to TRBJ2-7; D may match TRBD1 or TRBD2 (5 bases each). CDR1 is SGHRS, CDR2 YFSETQ, per germline. The CDR3 length is 13 residues. Trimming shortened V by 4 bases and J by 3 bases, and 11 bases separated the two germline ends. In DNA form, the CDR3 reads TGCGCCAGCAGCCGGGACCCCGACTACGAGCAGTACGTC. Translation: CASSRDPDYEQYV.

In its sample, this clonotype was seen a few times. This chain uses TRBV4-1 with TRBJ2-3; the D gene is possibly TRBD2 (5 bases). Germline CDR1 reads MGHRA; CDR2 reads YSYEKL. The V end lost 1 base, the J end lost 4 bases, and 9 bases lay between the germline ends. CDR3 length: 14 residues. Here the CDR3 DNA reads TGCGCCAGCAGCCAAGCACTAGTTCCAGATACGCAGTATTTT. This encodes CASSQALVPDTQYF.

The V gene is TRBV5-1, the J gene TRBJ2-6, with 11 bases matching TRBD1. Germline V gene data show CDR1 as SGHRS and CDR2 as YFSETQ. The CDR3 totals 16 residues. J gave up 4 bases and V 4 bases, and 4 bases lay outside the gene matches. CDR3 coding DNA: TGCGCCAGCAGCATGGGACAGGGGGACGGGGCCAACGTCCTGACTTTC. Translated: CASSMGQGDGANVLTF.

The chain has TRBV28 and TRBJ2-7, with 9 bases lining up with TRBD2. The ends lost 7 bases at V and 2 bases at J; junction bases unmatched: 9. Germline V gene data show CDR1 as MDHEN and CDR2 as SYDVKM. The CDR3 spans 15 residues. The CDR3 sequence: CASTGTGTSTYEQYV. The CDR3 nucleotides read TGTGCCAGCACCGGGACCGGGACTAGCACCTACGAGCAGTACGTC.

CDR3 DNA: TGCGCCAGCAGTCGTGAGGGAGGCGGCACTGAAGCTTTCTTT. It specifies CASSREGGGTEAFF. This chain connects TRBV5-1 to TRBJ1-1; D uncertain. Germline assignment: CDR1 SGHRS and CDR2 YFSETQ. V lost 5 bases to trimming and J lost 4 bases, with 15 bases between them. The length of the CDR3 is 14 residues.

This clonotype was seen more than once but under ten times. The rearrangement uses TRBV20-1 and TRBJ2-5, with 7 bases identical to TRBD1. Germline-derived CDR1 and CDR2 are DFQATT and SNEGSKA (reference sequence). The CDR3 contains 14 residues. Germline trimming cut 5 bases from V and 7 bases from J; bases unmatched to any gene: 13. CDR3 nucleotide sequence: TGCAGTGCTCACCTCGGACAGGCTTTGGGGACCCAGTACTTC. It encodes CSAHLGQALGTQYF.

The rearrangement joins TRBV5-1 to TRBJ2-5, with D possibly being TRBD2 (5 bases). V was clipped by 4 bases and J by 5 bases, with 12 bases between them. The CDR3 is made up of 13 amino acids. Germline CDR1 SGHRS, CDR2 YFSETQ. CDR3 nucleotide sequence: TGCGCCAGCAGCCCGAACTGGGAGGAGACCCAGTACTTC. It specifies CASSPNWEETQYF.

This chain links TRBV7-9 with TRBJ2-5, with D maybe TRBD2 (5 bases). V shed 2 bases and J shed 5 bases, with 15 bases lying between them. From germline, CDR1 is SEHNR and CDR2 FQNEAQ (reference sequence). The CDR3 spans 15 residues. The CDR3 nucleotides are TGTGCCAGCAGCTTACGGGGTAACTCGGGGGAGACCCAGTACTTC. It specifies CASSLRGNSGETQYF.

This clonotype was observed a few times. V and J are TRBV11-2 and TRBJ2-2, with a weak D call TRBD2 (6 bases). The length of the CDR3 is 16 residues. Germline loops: CDR1 SGHAT, CDR2 FQNNGV. The V end was cut by 6 bases, the J end by 2 bases, with 16 bases between. This chain's CDR3 is CASRPRRGSNTGELFF. In DNA, the CDR3 is TGTGCCAGCAGACCCCGACGGGGGTCAAACACCGGGGAGCTGTTTTTT. The full variable domain, rest sourced from reference TRBV11-2 and TRBJ2-2, is EAGVAQSPRYKIIEKRQSVAFWCNPISGHATLYWYQQILGQGPKLLIQFQNNGVVDDSQLPKDRFSAERLKGVDSTLKIQPAKLEDSAVYLCASRPRRGSNTGELFFGEGSRLTVL.

This clonotype appeared a few times. The chain joins TRBV7-3 to TRBJ2-1; 9 bases map to TRBD2. With V trimmed by 2 bases and J by 9 bases, 5 bases remained unmatched. This CDR3 has 14 residues. Looked up from germline, CDR1 is SGHTA and CDR2 is FQGTGA. The CDR3 here is CASSLRGGAGEQFF. The DNA for the CDR3 is TGTGCCAGCAGCTTACGCGGGGGGGCCGGTGAGCAGTTCTTC.

The sample holds a few counts of this clonotype. This chain links TRBV7-2 with TRBJ2-1; 7 bases align to TRBD1. This CDR3 is 13 amino acids long. Germline assignment: CDR1 SGHTA and CDR2 FQGNSA. The V gene end was trimmed by 6 bases and the J gene end by 7 bases; junction bases not matched to a gene: 6. The CDR3 sequence is CASSLQGINEQFF. DNA of the CDR3: TGTGCCAGCAGTTTACAGGGGATAAATGAGCAGTTCTTC.

This clonotype occurred many times. The gene calls are TRBV7-8 and TRBJ2-7; D unresolved. With 2 bases removed from V and 0 bases from J, the gap between germline ends came to 11 bases. The CDR3 consists of 15 residues. The germline V gene encodes CDR1 SGHVS and CDR2 FQNEAQ. CDR3 nucleotide sequence: TGTGCCAGCAGCTTAATGGGCGTAAGCTCCTACGAGCAGTACGTC. The encoded protein is CASSLMGVSSYEQYV.

This clonotype was seen a handful of times. V gene TRBV7-9 combines with J gene TRBJ2-7, with 7 bases matching TRBD1. The germline V gene has CDR1 SEHNR and CDR2 FQNEAQ (reference sequence). The CDR3 has 13 residues. V lost 5 bases, J lost 3 bases, and 4 bases stayed unmatched. The CDR3 region has the DNA TGTGCCAGCAGCAACCGGGACAGCTACGAGCAGTACGTC. This sequence encodes CASSNRDSYEQYV.

The rearrangement joins TRBV10-3 to TRBJ1-5; tentative D call: TRBD1 (5 bases). Germline V gene sequence: CDR1 ENHRY, CDR2 SYGVKD. The V end lost 4 bases, the J end lost 4 bases, and 14 bases lay between the germline ends. The CDR3 has 15 amino acids. CDR3 amino acids: CAISGGGTFNQPQHF. CDR3 DNA sequence: TGTGCCATCAGTGGCGGAGGGACCTTTAATCAGCCCCAGCATTTT.